Listed below are T cell receptor beta chains from one sample, sequenced in a study of cytomegalovirus exposure and HLA in healthy donors. TCRdb keeps only in-frame clones here, not all; method: immunoSEQ multiplex PCR. The table shows roughly 330,000 clones, with roughly 90% occurring only once. Sequenced: PBMCs. These receptor sequences come from a woman in her 30s in good health and CMV-seropositive. Both conserved end residues are part of each CDR3. D genes are given only for firm matches. Expanded clones are given a class, and other clones once, few, many or no size at all.

.	.	TRBV6-5	TRBJ2-2	TGTGCCAGCAGTTACTTCTGGGGACACGGGGAGCTGTTTTTT	CASSYFWGHGELFF
.	TRBD2	TRBV9	TRBJ2-3	TGTGCCAGCAGCCCCGGTGGCGCCGGGGGGGATACGCAGTATTTT	CASSPGGAGGDTQYF
once	.	TRBV4-3	TRBJ1-4	TGCGCCAGCAGCCGGGAGTCGGGGGTGGGAAAACTGTTTTTT	CASSRESGVGKLFF
.	TRBD1	TRBV2	TRBJ1-3	TGTGCCCGCACGGGACAGGGGGCTTCTGGAAACACCATATATTTT	CARTGQGASGNTIYF
.	.	TRBV5-1	TRBJ1-4	TGCGCCAGCAGCTTGGCAGGGCAGCCCAATGAAAAACTGTTTTTT	CASSLAGQPNEKLFF
.	.	TRBV30	TRBJ1-4	TGTGCCTGGATGCGGGGAACTAATGAAAAACTGTTTTTT	CAWMRGTNEKLFF
.	TRBD1	TRBV27	TRBJ2-7	TGTGCCAGCAGTTTAGGTCAGGGGGCCTACGAGCAGTACTTC	CASSLGQGAYEQYF
.	.	TRBV5-1	TRBJ2-5	TGCGCCAGCAGCTTGCTGGGGGAGACCCAGTACTTC	CASSLLGETQYF
.	.	TRBV5-1	TRBJ1-5	TGCGCCAGCAGCTTGACAGGGTTGCAGCCCCAGCATTTT	CASSLTGLQPQHF
.	.	TRBV4-2	TRBJ2-7	TGTGCCAGCAGCCAAGATGGACGGGAGCAGTACTTC	CASSQDGREQYF
.	.	TRBV6-5	TRBJ2-7	TGTGCCAGCACCCCCGGAAGGTCCTACGAGCAGTACTTC	CASTPGRSYEQYF
.	.	TRBV5-4	TRBJ2-6	TGTGCCAGCAGCTCCAGGGCAATCTCTGGGGCCAACGTCCTGACTTTC	CASSSRAISGANVLTF
.	.	TRBV6-1	TRBJ2-7	TGTGCCAGCAGTAGGGAATCGAGCTCCTACGAGCAGTACTTC	CASSRESSSYEQYF
.	TRBD1	TRBV11-2	TRBJ1-4	TGTGCCAGCAGCTCGGACAGGGGGAATGAAAAACTGTTTTTT	CASSSDRGNEKLFF
.	TRBD2	TRBV19	TRBJ2-7	TGTGCCAGTAGTATAGGACTAGCGGGATTGAGAGAGCAGTACTTC	CASSIGLAGLREQYF
.	.	TRBV15	TRBJ1-3	TGTGCCACCAGCAGGGATACTTCTGGAAACACCATATATTTT	CATSRDTSGNTIYF
.	.	TRBV9	TRBJ2-5	TGTGCCAGCAGCAGGTTGGAGCTTCAAGAGACCCAGTACTTC	CASSRLELQETQYF
.	.	TRBV19	TRBJ2-7	TGTGCCAGTAGTATTGGCAGCTACGAGCAGTACTTC	CASSIGSYEQYF
.	.	TRBV28	TRBJ1-6	TGTGCCAGCAAAGGGCAGGGAGCTCGTAATTCACCCCTCCACTTT	CASKGQGARNSPLHF
.	.	TRBV10-2	TRBJ2-6	TGCGCCAGCAGTGAGCTGGGGGCAAGTCTTGGGGCCAACGTCCTGACTTTC	CASSELGASLGANVLTF
.	TRBD2	TRBV5-6	TRBJ2-7	TGTGCCAGCAGCCCCCCAGCGGGAGGTTGGCACGAGCAGTACTTC	CASSPPAGGWHEQYF
.	TRBD2	TRBV7-9	TRBJ2-1	TGTGCCAGCAGCTTGCGGGAGAGTTTCAATGAGCAGTTCTTC	CASSLRESFNEQFF
.	TRBD1	TRBV6-5	TRBJ1-5	TGTGCCAGCGGACGGGACAGGAGCAATCAGCCCCAGCATTTT	CASGRDRSNQPQHF
.	TRBD1	TRBV5-6	TRBJ2-7	TGTGCCAGCAGCTTGGGCCGACAGGGGAATTACGAGCAGTACTTC	CASSLGRQGNYEQYF
.	.	TRBV29-1	TRBJ2-3	TGCAGCGTTGTAAAGCTCTCTGCCACAGATACGCAGTATTTT	CSVVKLSATDTQYF
.	TRBD1	TRBV2	TRBJ1-1	TGTGCCAGCATATCGACAGGGGGGATCACTGAAGCTTTCTTT	CASISTGGITEAFF
few	.	TRBV6-1	TRBJ1-2	TGTGCCAGCAGTGGGGACGGAGCTAACTATGGCTACACCTTC	CASSGDGANYGYTF
.	.	TRBV19	TRBJ2-7	TGTGCCAGTAGTAAGGGGGACCAAACCTACGAGCAGTACTTC	CASSKGDQTYEQYF
.	.	TRBV28	TRBJ2-5	TGTGCCAGCAGTTTAGTCCCTCCTCAAGAGACCCAGTACTTC	CASSLVPPQETQYF
once	.	TRBV18	TRBJ1-2	TGTGCCAGCTCCCTCCAGGCAGGGGACCCGGGTAAAGGCTACACCTTC	CASSLQAGDPGKGYTF
once	.	TRBV6-1	TRBJ2-7	TGTGCCAGCAGTGAAGCGGAGGGGAGACTAGGCTACGAGCAGTACTTC	CASSEAEGRLGYEQYF